This T cell receptor beta chain was recorded in a study of lymphopenia after photon versus proton radiotherapy. Findings and caveats of the study: Better survival with proton therapy was suggested as possible, not demonstrated. Larger post-nadir TCR diversity loss correlated inversely with survival in deceased patients.

This table comes from immunoSEQ multiplex PCR, and its TCRdb copy is limited to in-frame clones, with some not included. This table holds 35,000 to 45,000 clones, roughly four fifths found once. The table lists this clone with a few counts. What it binds is unknown. Germline-derived CDR1 and CDR2 are SGHTA and FQGNSA. The CDR3 is 15 residues long. V lost 4 bases and J lost 0, with 10 bases in between. The receptor's source is a woman aged 65 to 85 with pancreatic cancer. This specimen consisted of peripheral blood, obtained from a patient treated with proton-based radiotherapy. J is TRBJ1-5 and V is TRBV7-2; D gene ambiguous. This CDR3 is CASSYTTNSNQPQHF. CDR3 DNA sequence: TGTGCCAGCAGCTACACGACAAATAGCAATCAGCCCCAGCATTTT.